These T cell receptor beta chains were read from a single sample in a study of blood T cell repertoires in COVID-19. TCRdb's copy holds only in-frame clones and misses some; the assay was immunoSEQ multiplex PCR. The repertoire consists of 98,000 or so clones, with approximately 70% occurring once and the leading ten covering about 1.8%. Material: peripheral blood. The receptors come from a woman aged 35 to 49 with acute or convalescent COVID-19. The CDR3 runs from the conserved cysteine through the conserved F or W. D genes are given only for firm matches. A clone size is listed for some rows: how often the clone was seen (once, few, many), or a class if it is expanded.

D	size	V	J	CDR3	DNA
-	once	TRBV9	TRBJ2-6	CASSSRDLIFSRANVLTF	TGTGCCAGCAGCAGCCGGGATCTTATATTCTCTCGGGCCAACGTCCTGACTTTC
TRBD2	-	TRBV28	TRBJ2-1	CASSSRLAGAYNEQFF	TGTGCCAGCAGTTCTCGACTAGCGGGGGCCTACAATGAGCAGTTCTTC
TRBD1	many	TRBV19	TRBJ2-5	CASSSQGAPGETQYF	TGTGCCAGTAGTTCTCAGGGGGCGCCCGGAGAGACCCAGTACTTC
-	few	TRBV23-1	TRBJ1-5	CASSQCSRYVQPQHF	TGCGCCAGCAGTCAATGCTCCAGGTACGTGCAGCCCCAGCATTTT
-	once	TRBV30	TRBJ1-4	CAWTSRAGEKLFF	TGTGCCTGGACTTCTCGGGCGGGTGAAAAACTGTTTTTT
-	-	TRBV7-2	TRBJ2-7	CASSLDRSSYEQYF	TGTGCCAGCAGCCTCGACAGGTCCTCCTACGAGCAGTACTTC
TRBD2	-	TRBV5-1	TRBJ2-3	CASRPSGGADTQYF	TGCGCCAGCAGGCCTAGCGGGGGCGCAGATACGCAGTATTTT
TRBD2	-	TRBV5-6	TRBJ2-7	CASSLALAGGRAYEQYF	TGTGCCAGCAGCTTGGCCTTAGCGGGGGGACGTGCCTACGAGCAGTACTTC
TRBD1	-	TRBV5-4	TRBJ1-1	CASSYGTGGVNTEAFF	TGTGCCAGCAGCTATGGGACAGGGGGAGTGAACACTGAAGCTTTCTTT
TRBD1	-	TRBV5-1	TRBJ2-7	CASRVTGTGFDEQYF	TGCGCCAGCAGAGTCACCGGGACAGGGTTTGACGAGCAGTACTTC
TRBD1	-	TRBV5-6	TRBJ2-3	CASGSTGGTDTQYF	TGTGCCAGCGGCTCGACAGGGGGCACAGATACGCAGTATTTT
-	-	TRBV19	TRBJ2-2	CASRIRGATGELFF	TGTGCCAGTCGAATACGGGGGGCGACCGGGGAGCTGTTTTTT
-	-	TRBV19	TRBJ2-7	CASSIHPESNYEQYF	TGTGCCAGTAGTATACACCCAGAATCAAATTACGAGCAGTACTTC
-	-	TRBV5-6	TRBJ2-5	CASSTTSGDQETQYF	TGTGCCAGCAGCACTACATCAGGGGACCAAGAGACCCAGTACTTC
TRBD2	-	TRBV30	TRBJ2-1	CAWSVSGGLNEQFF	TGTGCCTGGAGTGTCAGCGGGGGGTTGAATGAGCAGTTCTTC
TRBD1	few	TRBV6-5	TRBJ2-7	CASSFGTGAQYF	TGTGCCAGCAGTTTCGGGACAGGGGCACAGTACTTC
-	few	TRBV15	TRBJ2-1	CATSRSATSPGNEQFF	TGTGCCACCAGCCGCAGCGCCACTAGCCCTGGGAATGAGCAGTTCTTC
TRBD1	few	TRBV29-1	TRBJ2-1	CSVRDRGLNEQFF	TGCAGCGTGCGGGACAGGGGGCTCAATGAGCAGTTCTTC
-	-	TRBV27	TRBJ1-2	CASSLSRQANYGYTF	TGTGCCAGCAGTTTATCGCGGCAAGCAAACTATGGCTACACCTTC
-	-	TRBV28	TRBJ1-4	CASSYSGIEEKLFF	TGTGCCAGCAGTTATTCGGGGATAGAGGAAAAACTGTTTTTT
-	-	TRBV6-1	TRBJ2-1	CASGWDTYNEQFF	TGTGCCAGTGGGTGGGACACCTACAATGAGCAGTTCTTC
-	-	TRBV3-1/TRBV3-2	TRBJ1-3	CASSQVGGVGNTIYF	TGTGCCAGCAGCCAAGTAGGGGGGGTCGGAAACACCATATATTTT
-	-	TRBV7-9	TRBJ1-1	CASSPPGTEAFF	TGTGCCAGCAGCCCCCCGGGGACTGAAGCTTTCTTT
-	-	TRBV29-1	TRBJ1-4	CSVAGRGGEKLFF	TGCAGCGTGGCGGGACGGGGAGGCGAAAAACTGTTTTTT
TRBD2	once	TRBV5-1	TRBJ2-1	CASSPPLAGDNEQFF	TGCGCCAGCAGCCCCCCACTAGCGGGGGACAATGAGCAGTTCTTC
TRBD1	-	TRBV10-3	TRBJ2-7	CAIATGFSSYEQYF	TGTGCCATCGCGACAGGGTTTAGCTCCTACGAGCAGTACTTC
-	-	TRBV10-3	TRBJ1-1	CAIRGGVNTEAFF	TGTGCCATCAGGGGAGGGGTGAACACTGAAGCTTTCTTT
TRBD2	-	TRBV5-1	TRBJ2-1	CASSLGRGTSGPNEQFF	TGCGCCAGCAGCCTAGGACGAGGGACTAGCGGGCCAAATGAGCAGTTCTTC
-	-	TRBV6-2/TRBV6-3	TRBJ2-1	CASSSDRRANNEQFF	TGTGCCAGCAGTTCTGACCGGAGGGCTAACAATGAGCAGTTCTTC
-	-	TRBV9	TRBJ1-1	CASSVALGAEAFF	TGTGCCAGCAGCGTGGCGTTAGGGGCTGAAGCTTTCTTT
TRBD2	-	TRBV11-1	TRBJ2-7	CASRRTTSADSYEQYF	TGTGCCAGCAGACGGACGACTAGCGCAGACTCCTACGAGCAGTACTTC
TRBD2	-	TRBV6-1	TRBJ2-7	CASSEYGTSGAEQYF	TGTGCCAGCAGTGAATATGGGACTAGCGGCGCCGAGCAGTACTTC
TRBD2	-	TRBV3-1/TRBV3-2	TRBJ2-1	CASRGSGVNEQFF	TGTGCCAGCAGGGGTAGCGGGGTCAATGAGCAGTTCTTC
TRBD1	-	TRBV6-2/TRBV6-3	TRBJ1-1	CASSYEGGSTEAFF	TGTGCCAGCAGTTACGAAGGGGGCAGTACTGAAGCTTTCTTT
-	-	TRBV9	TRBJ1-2	CASSGYRTQANYGYTF	TGTGCCAGCAGCGGCTACCGGACTCAAGCTAACTATGGCTACACCTTC
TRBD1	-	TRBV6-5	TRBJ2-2	CASPGQGLNTGELFF	TGTGCCAGCCCTGGACAGGGCTTGAACACCGGGGAGCTGTTTTTT
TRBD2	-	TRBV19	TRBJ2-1	CASRSPSGGDEQFF	TGTGCCAGTAGATCGCCAAGCGGGGGGGATGAGCAGTTCTTC
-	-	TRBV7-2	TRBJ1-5	CASSLVFQGYQPQHF	TGTGCCAGCAGCTTAGTGTTTCAGGGTTATCAGCCCCAGCATTTT
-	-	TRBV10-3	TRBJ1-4	CAISESRQGEGEKLFF	TGTGCCATCAGTGAGTCTCGACAAGGGGAAGGTGAAAAACTGTTTTTT
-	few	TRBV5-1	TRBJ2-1	CASRAFDSNNEQFF	TGCGCCAGCAGGGCTTTCGACAGTAACAATGAGCAGTTCTTC
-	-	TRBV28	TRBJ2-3	CASSLIRAGATDTQYF	TGTGCCAGCAGTTTAATTAGGGCTGGGGCCACAGATACGCAGTATTTT